This TCR beta chain originates from a study of cytomegalovirus exposure and HLA in healthy donors. Assay: immunoSEQ multiplex PCR; the TCRdb copy retains only in-frame clones and omits some. The profile shows about 220,000 clones, about 90% of them singletons. This clone was detected only a few times. Between the trimmed V and J ends, which lost 3 bases and 5 bases, there was a span of 11 bases. The CDR3 covers 14 residues. The germline V gene has CDR1 MDHEN and CDR2 SYDVKM. The chain uses TRBV28 and TRBJ1-5; no definite D call. The sequence came from a woman between 18 and 29 years old in good health and CMV-seronegative. The sequenced sample was PBMCs. CDR3 sequence (DNA): TGTGCCAGCAGTTTCGACACAAACTATCAGCCCCAGCATTTT. It yields the protein CASSFDTNYQPQHF.